What follows are 10 T cell receptor beta chains derived from one specimen sequenced in a study of OX40 agonist ivuxolimab in advanced cancers. The library was produced with the immunoSEQ multiplex PCR assay. In its TCRdb copy, this immuneACCESS table keeps in-frame sequences only and misses some clones. Where compared with another copy, unresolved V genes explain less than half of these, and the others have no known cause. The sample contains about 78,000 clones, around nine tenths of them found a single time. Roughly 0.26% of the sample lies in the top ten. Source: CD4+ or CD8+ T cells sorted from blood, taken in a trial of the OX40 agonist ivuxolimab. The source is an adult with an advanced solid tumor such as melanoma, head and neck, liver or kidney cancer.

CDR3 nucleotide sequence: TGTGCCAGTAGTGGTTCAAACGGGAATGGCTACACCTTC. This gives the protein CASSGSNGNGYTF. This chain links TRBV19 with TRBJ1-2; D not certain. Germline CDR1 is LNHDA and CDR2 is SQIVND (reference sequence). The V end was cut by 5 bases, the J end by 6 bases, with 13 bases between. The CDR3 is made up of 13 amino acids.

The chain has TRBV11-3 and TRBJ2-3; 7 nucleotides agree with TRBD2. Germline V gives CDR1 SGHNT, CDR2 YENEEA. The CDR3 is 16 residues long. V dropped 6 bases and J dropped 4; count of bases not matched to a gene: 13. The DNA of the CDR3 is TGTGCCAGCAGTTCCCGAACGGGGAGGGGCTCAGATACGCAGTATTTT. This sequence encodes CASSSRTGRGSDTQYF.

The rearrangement joins TRBV5-6 to TRBJ1-1, with D unclear. Trimming pared 1 base from V and 5 bases from J, leaving 15 bases between. Germline CDR1 and CDR2: SGHDT and YYEEEE. The CDR3 runs 15 residues. The CDR3 sequence is CASSLTDPVRTEAFF. The CDR3 bases are TGTGCCAGCAGCTTGACCGACCCTGTTCGAACTGAAGCTTTCTTT.

In nucleotides, the CDR3 is TGTGCCAGTAGTACCAGGGTAATGGGAAAACTGTTTTTT. It yields the protein CASSTRVMGKLFF. The V call is TRBV19, the J call TRBJ1-4, with a tentative D call TRBD1 (5 bases). Germline lookup yields CDR1 LNHDA and CDR2 SQIVND (reference sequence). CDR3 size: 13 residues. V lost 4 bases to trimming and J lost 10 bases, with 13 bases between them.

DNA of the CDR3: TGTGCCAGCAGTTACAGGGGGAGGACTGAAGCTTTCTTT. Translation gives CASSYRGRTEAFF. The rearrangement links TRBV6-5 to TRBJ1-1; maybe TRBD1 (6 bases). CDR3 length: 13 amino acids. V was cut by 2 bases and J by 5 bases, with 9 bases left in between. Germline V CDR1 and CDR2: MNHEY, SVGAGI.

The rearrangement uses TRBV6-6 and TRBJ2-7, with 8 bases that match TRBD1. CDR1 and CDR2 from the germline V gene are MNHNY and SVGAGI (reference sequence). CDR3 length: 16 amino acids. V shed 5 bases and J 1 base; nucleotides not matched to a gene: 10. In DNA, the CDR3 is TGTGCCAGCAGTGGCCCCGGGACAGGTGCTTCCTACGAGCAGTACTTC. Its translation is CASSGPGTGASYEQYF.

The J gene is TRBJ2-1, the V gene TRBV7-9, with TRBD2 matching over 11 bases. The V gene's germline CDR1 is SEHNR and CDR2 FQNEAQ (reference sequence). V lost 1 base and J lost 1; bases outside the gene matches: 3. The CDR3 contains 17 residues. This CDR3 is CASSLDRLAGSYNEQFF. The CDR3 region has the DNA TGTGCCAGCAGCTTAGATCGACTAGCGGGGTCCTACAATGAGCAGTTCTTC.

The chain carries TRBV10-1 and TRBJ2-1; D is uncertain. Germline V gene sequence: CDR1 WNHNN, CDR2 SYGVQD (reference sequence). Trimming left V 0 bases short and J 0 bases short, with 3 bases between. The CDR3 consists of 14 residues. The CDR3 is CASSESFSYNEQFF. In nucleotides, the CDR3 is TGCGCCAGCAGTGAGTCTTTCTCCTACAATGAGCAGTTCTTC.

The chain has TRBV2 and TRBJ2-7; D is perhaps TRBD1 or TRBD2 (6 bases each). Per the germline V gene, CDR1 is SNHLY and CDR2 is FYNNEI. The CDR3 spans 12 residues. The V end lost 6 bases, the J end lost 6 bases, and 12 bases lay between the germline ends. The CDR3 is CASRIQGLEQYF. The CDR3 DNA sequence: TGTGCCAGCAGAATACAGGGACTCGAGCAGTACTTC.

In this sample, this clone turned up a few times. The chain couples TRBV5-4 to TRBJ2-2, with unresolved D. The germline CDR1 and CDR2 sequences are SGHNT and YYREEE (reference sequence). The CDR3 sequence is 14 residues long. V was shortened by 1 base and J by 1 base, with 5 bases between the two germline ends. The CDR3 DNA follows: TGTGCCAGCAGCTTGAAGTTGAACACCGGGGAGCTGTTTTTT. Translated: CASSLKLNTGELFF.